The present T cell receptor beta chain was sequenced within a study of T-cell memory formation after mild COVID-19. For the study at large: The study found TCR clusters largely donor specific.

CDR1 MGHRA and CDR2 YSYEKL come from the germline V gene. V shed 2 bases and J 0 bases; nucleotides not matched to a gene: 11. The length of the CDR3 is 18 residues. Each CDR3 protein gets one entry after TCRdb re-called the 5' RACE reads with MiXCR. The sample shows about 350,000 distinct CDR3 sequences, approximately 15% of them seen only once. Broader study findings: Whereas later expanders leaned CD4+, clones contracting day 15 to 85 showed a balanced CD4/CD8 makeup. The SARS-CoV-2 specificity of second-wave clones reaching peak at day 37 remained unverified.

With regard to this clonotype: Its antigen is not identified.

The sample taken for sequencing was PBMCs or a T cell subset sorted from them (not recorded which). This receptor was obtained from a young man who had mild COVID-19 (a few samples of this study predate the infection). Cell type and time point are not known. This chain uses TRBV4-1 with TRBJ2-3, with 7 nucleotides matching TRBD1. DNA for the CDR3: TGCGCCAGCAGCCAAACAGGGGTTATACCTCCTAGCACAGATACGCAGTATTTT. Its protein is CASSQTGVIPPSTDTQYF.